The present T cell receptor beta chain was sequenced within a study of tumor-infiltrating lymphocytes in localized non-small cell lung cancer. TCRdb's copy holds only in-frame clones and misses some; the assay was immunoSEQ multiplex PCR. The sample yields 5,800 or so clones, around two thirds seen once. Trimming removed 2 bases at V and 5 bases at J, with 6 bases between. Germline loops: CDR1 MNHEY, CDR2 SMNVEV (reference sequence). The CDR3 is 13 amino acids. Input material: uninvolved lung tissue not adjacent to the tumor. The chain joins TRBV27 to TRBJ2-2; D not resolved. The receptor's source is a human donor with non-small cell lung cancer. The CDR3 here is CASSLGDTGELFF. CDR3 sequence (DNA): TGTGCCAGCAGTTTAGGCGATACCGGGGAGCTGTTTTTT.